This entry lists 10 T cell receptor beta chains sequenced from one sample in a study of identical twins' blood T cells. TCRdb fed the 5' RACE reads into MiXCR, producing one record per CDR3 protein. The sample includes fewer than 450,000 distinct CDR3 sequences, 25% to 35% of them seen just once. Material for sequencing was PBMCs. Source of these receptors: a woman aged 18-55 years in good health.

In DNA form, the CDR3 reads TGCAGCGTTGCCCCCCAGGGCTTGTTTTCATACAATGAGCAGTTCTTC. Residues: CSVAPQGLFSYNEQFF. The J gene is TRBJ2-1, the V gene TRBV29-1, with D maybe TRBD1 (5 bases). The germline V and J ends were trimmed by 4 bases and 4 bases, with 20 bases remaining between them. The germline gives CDR1 SQVTM, CDR2 ANQGSEA. This CDR3 region has 16 residues.

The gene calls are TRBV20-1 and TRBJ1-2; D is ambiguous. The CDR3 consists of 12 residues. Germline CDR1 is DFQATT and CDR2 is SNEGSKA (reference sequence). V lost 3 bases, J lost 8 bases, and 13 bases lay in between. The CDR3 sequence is CSASDGRRGYTF. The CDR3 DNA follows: TGCAGTGCTAGTGATGGGCGTAGAGGCTACACCTTC.

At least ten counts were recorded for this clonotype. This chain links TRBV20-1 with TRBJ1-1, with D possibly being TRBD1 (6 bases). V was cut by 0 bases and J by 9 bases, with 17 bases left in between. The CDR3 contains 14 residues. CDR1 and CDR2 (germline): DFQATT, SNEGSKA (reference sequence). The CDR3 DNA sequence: TGCAGTGCTAGAGATCATCCGGGGGCGAAACAAGCTTTCTTT. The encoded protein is CSARDHPGAKQAFF.

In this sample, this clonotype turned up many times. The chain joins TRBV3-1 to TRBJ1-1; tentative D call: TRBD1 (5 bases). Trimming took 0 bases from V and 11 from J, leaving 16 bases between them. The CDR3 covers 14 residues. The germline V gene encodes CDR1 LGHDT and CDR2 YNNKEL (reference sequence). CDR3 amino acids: CASSQDAGVWYAFF. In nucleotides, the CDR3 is TGTGCCAGCAGCCAAGATGCGGGGGTATGGTACGCTTTCTTT.

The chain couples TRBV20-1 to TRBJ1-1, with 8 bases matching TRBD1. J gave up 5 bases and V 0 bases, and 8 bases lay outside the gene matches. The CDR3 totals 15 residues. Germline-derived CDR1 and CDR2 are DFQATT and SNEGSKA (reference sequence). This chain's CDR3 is CSARDVQGAITEAFF. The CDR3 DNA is TGCAGTGCTAGAGACGTCCAGGGGGCGATAACTGAAGCTTTCTTT.

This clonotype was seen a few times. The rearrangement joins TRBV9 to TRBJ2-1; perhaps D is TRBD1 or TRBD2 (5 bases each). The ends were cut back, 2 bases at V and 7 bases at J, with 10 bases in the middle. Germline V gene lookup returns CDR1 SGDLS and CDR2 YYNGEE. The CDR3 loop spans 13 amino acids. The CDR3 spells CASSVGAQNEQFF. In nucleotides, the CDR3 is TGTGCCAGCAGCGTCGGGGCTCAAAATGAGCAGTTCTTC. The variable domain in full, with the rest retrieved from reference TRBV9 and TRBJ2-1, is DSGVTQTPKHLITATGQRVTLRCSPRSGDLSVYWYQQSLDQGLQFLIQYYNGEERAKGNILERFSAQQFPDLHSELNLSSLELGDSALYFCASSVGAQNEQFFGPGTRLTVL.

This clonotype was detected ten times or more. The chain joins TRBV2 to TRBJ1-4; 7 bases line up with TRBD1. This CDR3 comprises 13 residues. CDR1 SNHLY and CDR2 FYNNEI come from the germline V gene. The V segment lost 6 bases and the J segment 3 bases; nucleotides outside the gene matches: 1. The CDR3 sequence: CASRGQPNEKLFF. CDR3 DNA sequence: TGTGCCAGCAGGGGACAGCCTAATGAAAAACTGTTTTTT.

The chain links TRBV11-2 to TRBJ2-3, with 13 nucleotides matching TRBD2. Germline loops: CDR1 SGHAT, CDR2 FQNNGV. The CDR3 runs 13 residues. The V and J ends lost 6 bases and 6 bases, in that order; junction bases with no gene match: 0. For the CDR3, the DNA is TGTGCCAGCAGACTAGCGGGAGGGGATACGCAGTATTTT. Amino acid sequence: CASRLAGGDTQYF. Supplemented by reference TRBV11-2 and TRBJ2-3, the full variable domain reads EAGVAQSPRYKIIEKRQSVAFWCNPISGHATLYWYQQILGQGPKLLIQFQNNGVVDDSQLPKDRFSAERLKGVDSTLKIQPAKLEDSAVYLCASRLAGGDTQYFGPGTRLTVL.

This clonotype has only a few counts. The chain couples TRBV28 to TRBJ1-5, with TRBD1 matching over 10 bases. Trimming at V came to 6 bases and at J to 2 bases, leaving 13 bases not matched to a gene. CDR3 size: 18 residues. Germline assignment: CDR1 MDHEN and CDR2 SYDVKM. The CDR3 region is CASSLRGTGAYGNQPQHF. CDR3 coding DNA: TGTGCCAGCAGCCTGCGAGGGACAGGGGCATATGGCAATCAGCCCCAGCATTTT.

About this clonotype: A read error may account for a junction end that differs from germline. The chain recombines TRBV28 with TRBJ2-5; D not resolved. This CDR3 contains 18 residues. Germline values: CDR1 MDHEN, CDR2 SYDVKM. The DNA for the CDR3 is TGTGCCAACAGTTTCAACCGGGCCAACATCGAGTCCCGGGAGACCCAGTACTTC. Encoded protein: CANSFNRANIESRETQYF.